This entry lists 11 T cell receptor beta chains sequenced from one sample in a study of cytomegalovirus exposure and HLA in healthy donors. Primers for the PCR totalled 60 Vbeta and 13 Jbeta. TCRdb's copy holds only in-frame clones and misses some; the assay was immunoSEQ multiplex PCR. The sample holds fewer than 200,000 clones; over 65% are singletons and the top ten take approximately 2.8%. The sequencing sample was made of PBMCs. These receptors all stem from a woman aged 40-49 years in good health and CMV-seropositive.

This chain joins TRBV4-2 and TRBJ2-7, with a weak D call TRBD1 (6 bases). V gave up 0 bases and J gave up 4 bases, with 16 bases separating them. Germline assignment: CDR1 LGHNA and CDR2 YNFKEQ. This CDR3 has 16 residues. CDR3 bases: TGTGCCAGCAGCCAAGAAGACGACAGGACCCCGTACGAGCAGTACTTC. This encodes CASSQEDDRTPYEQYF.

This chain uses TRBV6-1 with TRBJ1-1; possible D gene TRBD1, 6 bases. This CDR3 has 14 amino acids. CDR1 MNHNS and CDR2 SASEGT come from the germline V gene. Trimming left V 3 bases short and J 5 bases short, with 13 bases between. In nucleotides, the CDR3 is TGTGCCAGCAGTGAGTTGCAGGGGACGACTGAAGCTTTCTTT. It encodes CASSELQGTTEAFF.

In this sample, this clone turned up a few times. The chain carries TRBV9 and TRBJ2-5; 7 bases fit TRBD1. This CDR3 is built from 11 residues. The V gene end was trimmed by 7 bases and the J gene end by 3 bases; junction bases not matched to a gene: 0. Germline V gene data show CDR1 as SGDLS and CDR2 as YYNGEE. CDR3 coding DNA: TGTGCCAGCGGGACAGAAGAGACCCAGTACTTC. Translated: CASGTEETQYF.

The table lists this clone with a few counts. The chain employs TRBV19 and TRBJ1-5, with 10 nucleotides matching TRBD1. The germline CDR1 and CDR2 sequences are LNHDA and SQIVND (reference sequence). The CDR3 extends over 16 amino acids. V gave up 6 bases and J gave up 2 bases; unmatched junction bases: 7. The chain's CDR3 is CASRTSGTGGNQPQHF. CDR3 nucleotide sequence: TGTGCCAGTAGAACCTCCGGGACAGGGGGCAATCAGCCCCAGCATTTT.

The chain is built from TRBV5-1 and TRBJ1-4, with no clear D. The CDR3 contains 14 residues. Deletions cut 0 bases from V and 4 bases from J, with 7 bases between. CDR1 SGHRS and CDR2 YFSETQ come from the germline V gene. The CDR3 is CASSLDSINEKLFF. The CDR3 DNA sequence: TGCGCCAGCAGCTTGGACAGTATTAATGAAAAACTGTTTTTT.

This clone was counted between two and nine times. The gene calls are TRBV28 and TRBJ2-1; 8 bases match TRBD2. The CDR3 length is 16 residues. CDR1 and CDR2 from the germline V gene are MDHEN and SYDVKM. The J segment lost 7 bases and the V segment lost 3 bases, leaving 11 bases of the junction unmatched. The DNA for the CDR3 is TGTGCCAGCAGTTTTGGCGGGAGGTACTACAGGAATGAGCAGTTCTTC. Protein product: CASSFGGRYYRNEQFF.

This sequence joins TRBV2 and TRBJ1-1; D possibly corresponds to TRBD1 (5 bases). The CDR3 covers 13 residues. Germline loops: CDR1 SNHLY, CDR2 FYNNEI. The V end lost 7 bases, the J end lost 3 bases, and 12 bases lay between the germline ends. CDR3 in DNA: TGTGCCAGCACCAGGGAGGTTGACACTGAAGCTTTCTTT. This translates into CASTREVDTEAFF.

This clone was counted a single time. The chain carries TRBV6-5 and TRBJ2-1; 7 bases are shared with TRBD2. This CDR3 is built from 12 residues. CDR1 and CDR2 from the germline V gene are MNHEY and SVGAGI. The V and J ends lost 4 bases and 13 bases, in that order; junction bases with no gene match: 7. CDR3 sequence reads: CASSSLARAQFF. CDR3 DNA: TGTGCCAGCAGTTCACTAGCGAGGGCTCAGTTCTTC.

The chain employs TRBV11-3 and TRBJ2-1; 8 nucleotides align to TRBD2. Per germline, CDR1 SGHNT and CDR2 YENEEA. J lost 12 bases, V lost 6 bases, and 4 bases had no gene match. The CDR3 covers 11 residues. CDR3 protein: CASSNGLAQFF. DNA for the CDR3: TGTGCCAGCAGTAACGGACTAGCGCAGTTCTTC.

The chain combines TRBV19 with TRBJ2-1; TRBD2 might be the D (6 bases). CDR1 is LNHDA and CDR2 is SQIVND in the germline V gene (reference sequence). Trimming pared 4 bases from V and 6 bases from J, leaving 7 bases between. The CDR3 is made up of 12 amino acids. This CDR3 reads CASSNGGNEQFF. The DNA of the CDR3 is TGTGCCAGTAGTAACGGGGGCAATGAGCAGTTCTTC. The variable domain in full, completed from reference TRBV19 and TRBJ2-1, reads DGGITQSPKYLFRKEGQNVTLSCEQNLNHDAMYWYRQDPGQGLRLIYYSQIVNDFQKGDIAEGYSVSREKKESFPLTVTSAQKNPTAFYLCASSNGGNEQFFGPGTRLTVL.

V is TRBV4-2 and J is TRBJ2-4, with 11 bases lining up with TRBD2. With V trimmed by 0 bases and J by 0 bases, 13 bases remained unmatched. The CDR3 runs 21 residues. Germline V gene sequence: CDR1 LGHNA, CDR2 YNFKEQ. The CDR3 sequence: CASSQDKGGTSGNLAKNIQYF. CDR3 coding DNA: TGTGCCAGCAGCCAAGATAAAGGGGGGACTAGCGGTAATCTAGCCAAAAACATTCAGTACTTC.